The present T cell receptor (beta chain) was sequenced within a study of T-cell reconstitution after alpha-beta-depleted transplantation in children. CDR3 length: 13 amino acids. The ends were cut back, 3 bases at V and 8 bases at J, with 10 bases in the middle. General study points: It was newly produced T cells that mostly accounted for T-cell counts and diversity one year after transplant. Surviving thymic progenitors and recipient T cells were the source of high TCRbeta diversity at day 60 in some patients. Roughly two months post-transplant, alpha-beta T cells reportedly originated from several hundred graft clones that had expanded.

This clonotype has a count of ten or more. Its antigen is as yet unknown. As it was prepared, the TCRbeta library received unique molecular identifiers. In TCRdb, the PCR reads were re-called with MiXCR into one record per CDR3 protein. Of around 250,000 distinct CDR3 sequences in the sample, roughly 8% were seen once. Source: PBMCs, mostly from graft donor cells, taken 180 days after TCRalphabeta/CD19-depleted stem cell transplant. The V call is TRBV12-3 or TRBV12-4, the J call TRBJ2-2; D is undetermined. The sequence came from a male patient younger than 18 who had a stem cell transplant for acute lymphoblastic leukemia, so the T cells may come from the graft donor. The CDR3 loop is CASSFPSLGELFF. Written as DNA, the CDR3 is TGTGCCAGCAGTTTCCCCTCCCTGGGGGAGCTGTTTTTT.